This TCR beta chain came from a study of Tregs in tolerant kidney transplant recipients. Turning to the study itself: The nonmyeloablative bone marrow transplants came from related graft donors, with transient mixed chimerism. Study-wide results and caveats: Expanding Tregs on activated donor B cells appeared to best identify donor-specific TCRbeta clones. This study did not directly address biological reproducibility. Nucleotide sequences could not be compared across some patients' samples due to primer changes.

Using immunoSEQ multiplex PCR, the repertoire was profiled, and TCRdb retains in-frame clones only, with some absent. This table holds some 70,000 clones, 85% to 90% found once. As to this clone: Its specificity is not known.

This CDR3 contains 17 residues. Trimming took 7 bases from V and 7 from J; bases not matched to a gene: 17. Germline V lookup: CDR1 SQVTM, CDR2 ANQGSEA. This material consisted of CD4+ T cells from blood, taken before the transplant. The sequence came from a human donor who received a combined kidney and bone marrow transplant. V gene TRBV29-1 combines with J gene TRBJ2-1; 12 bases map to TRBD2. Written as DNA, the CDR3 is TGCAGCGCTGCCCGGGGCCAACTTCTAGCGGGGGGGAATGAGCAGTTCTTC. The encoded protein is CSAARGQLLAGGNEQFF.